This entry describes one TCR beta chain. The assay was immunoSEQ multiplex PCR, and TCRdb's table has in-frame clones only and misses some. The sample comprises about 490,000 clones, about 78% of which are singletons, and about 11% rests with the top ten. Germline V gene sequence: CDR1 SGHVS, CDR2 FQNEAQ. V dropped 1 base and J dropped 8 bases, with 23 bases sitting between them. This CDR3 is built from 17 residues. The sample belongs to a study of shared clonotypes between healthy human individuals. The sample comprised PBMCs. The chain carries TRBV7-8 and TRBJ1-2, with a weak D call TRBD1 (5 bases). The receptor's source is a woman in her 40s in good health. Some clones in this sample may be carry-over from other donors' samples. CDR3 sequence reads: CASSLDPGTLSSWGYTF. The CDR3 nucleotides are TGTGCCAGCAGCTTAGATCCCGGGACCTTATCCTCATGGGGCTACACCTTC.